The source of this T cell receptor (beta chain) is a study of T cells in tuberculosis. Overall study findings and caveats: Smaller alpha distances in active tuberculosis partly reflected shorter CDR3-alpha lengths. Using the GMM-specific repertoire gave more than 85% accuracy versus around 70% with motifs. Cases with active tuberculosis were adults, while controls were adolescents.

Measured with immunoSEQ multiplex PCR; TCRdb has only the in-frame clones, and not every one. The sample gives about 32,000 clones, roughly 95% of which show up once; approximately 8% is in the top ten. At study entry, adolescents had tuberculin skin tests and IGRA screening. V dropped 5 bases and J dropped 8; count of bases not matched to a gene: 13. Looked up from germline, CDR1 is GTSNPN and CDR2 is SVGIG (reference sequence). The CDR3 is 15 amino acids. A note on this clone: Antigen unknown.

This sequence was found in a donor between 10 and 35 years old with latent tuberculosis or without tuberculosis infection. The J gene is TRBJ1-3, the V gene TRBV30; 9 bases map to TRBD1. Sequences were obtained from PBMCs. CDR3 protein: CAWEKGQGSRDTIYF. The CDR3 DNA reads TGTGCCTGGGAAAAGGGACAGGGTTCGAGGGACACCATATATTTT. Full variable domain (remainder filled in from reference TRBV30 and TRBJ1-3): SQTIHQWPATLVQPVGSPLSLECTVEGTSNPNLYWYRQAAGRGLQLLFYSVGIGQISSEVPQNLSASRPQDRQFILSSKKLLLSDSGFYLCAWEKGQGSRDTIYFGEGSWLTVV.